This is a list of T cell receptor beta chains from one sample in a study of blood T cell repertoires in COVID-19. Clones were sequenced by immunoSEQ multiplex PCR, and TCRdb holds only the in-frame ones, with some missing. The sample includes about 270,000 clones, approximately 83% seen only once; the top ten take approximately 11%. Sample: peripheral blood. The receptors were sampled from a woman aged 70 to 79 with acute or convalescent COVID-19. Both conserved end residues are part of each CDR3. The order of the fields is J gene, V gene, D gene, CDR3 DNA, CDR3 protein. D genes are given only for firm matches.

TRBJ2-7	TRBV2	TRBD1	TGTGCCAGCAGTGGGACAGGGAAGACCTACGAGCAGTACTTC	CASSGTGKTYEQYF
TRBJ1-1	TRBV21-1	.	TGTGCCAGCAGAACTCGGACAGGGGCTGAAGCTTTCTTT	CASRTRTGAEAFF
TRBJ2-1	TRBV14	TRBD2	TGTGCCAGCAGACTGACTAGCGGATCCTACAATGAGCAGTTCTTC	CASRLTSGSYNEQFF
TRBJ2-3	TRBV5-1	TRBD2	TGCGCCAGCAGCTCGGGCCCGAGTCTAGCGGGGACAGATACGCAGTATTTT	CASSSGPSLAGTDTQYF
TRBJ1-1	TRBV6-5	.	TGTGCCAGCAGTTCGACAGTGAACACTGAAGCTTTCTTT	CASSSTVNTEAFF
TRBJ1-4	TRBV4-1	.	TGCGCCAGCAGCCAAGGGGGACGGAGGGGTCATGAAAAACTGTTTTTT	CASSQGGRRGHEKLFF
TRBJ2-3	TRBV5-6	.	TGTGCCAGCAGCTGGATAGGGGATCCGGATACGCAGTATTTT	CASSWIGDPDTQYF
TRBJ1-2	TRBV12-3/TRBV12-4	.	TGTGCCAGCAGGGGGCTGAGGTATGGCTACACCTTC	CASRGLRYGYTF
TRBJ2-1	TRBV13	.	TGTGCCAGCAGCTACCGGGGGAGGAAGGGGCTCAATGAGCAGTTCTTC	CASSYRGRKGLNEQFF
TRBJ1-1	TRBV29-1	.	TGCAGCGTTGAAGGGCGGGTCATGAACACTGAAGCTTTCTTT	CSVEGRVMNTEAFF
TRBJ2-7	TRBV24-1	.	TGTGCCACTGCCGTACCCCTGCCGCTAGCGTTCCAGGTGGAGCAGTACTTC	CATAVPLPLAFQVEQYF
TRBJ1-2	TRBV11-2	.	TGTGCCAGCAGCTTCCTCGCGGGCTATGGCTACACCTTC	CASSFLAGYGYTF
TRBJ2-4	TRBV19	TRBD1	TGTGCCAGTAGTGAACAGGGGGTCGGCATTCAGTACTTC	CASSEQGVGIQYF
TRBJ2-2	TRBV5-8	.	TGTGCCAGCAGCTTGGTTGACACCTTCGGGGAGCTGTTTTTT	CASSLVDTFGELFF
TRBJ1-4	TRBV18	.	TGTGCCAGCTCACCAGGCGCTGAAATCGGGGAAAAACTGTTTTTT	CASSPGAEIGEKLFF